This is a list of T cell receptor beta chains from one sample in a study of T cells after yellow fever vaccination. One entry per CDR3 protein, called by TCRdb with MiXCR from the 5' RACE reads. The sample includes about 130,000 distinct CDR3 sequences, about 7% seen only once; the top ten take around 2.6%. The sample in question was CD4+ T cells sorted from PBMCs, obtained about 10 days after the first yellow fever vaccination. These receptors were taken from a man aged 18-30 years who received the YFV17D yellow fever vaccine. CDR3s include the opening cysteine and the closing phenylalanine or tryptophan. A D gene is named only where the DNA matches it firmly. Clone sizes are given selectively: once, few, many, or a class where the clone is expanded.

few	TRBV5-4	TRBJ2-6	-	TGTGCCAGCAGAAAATTGGATAGCTCTGGGGCCAACGTCCTGACTTTC	CASRKLDSSGANVLTF
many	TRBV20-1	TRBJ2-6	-	TGCAGCGGACAGTCTGGGGCCAACGTCCTGACTTTC	CSGQSGANVLTF
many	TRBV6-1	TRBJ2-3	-	TGTGCCAGCAGTCCCCCCGGGACCTACACAGATACGCAGTATTTT	CASSPPGTYTDTQYF
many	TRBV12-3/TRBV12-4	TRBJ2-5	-	TGTGCCAGCAGCCGACAGGGAGGGGAGACCCAGTACTTC	CASSRQGGETQYF
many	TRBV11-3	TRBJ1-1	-	TGTGCCAGCAGCTCGGACGAGAACACTGAAGCTTTCTTT	CASSSDENTEAFF
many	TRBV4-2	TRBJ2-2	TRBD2	TGTGCCAGCAGCCAAGACCAGCGGGGGGACACCGGGGAGCTGTTTTTT	CASSQDQRGDTGELFF
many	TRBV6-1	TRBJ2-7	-	TGTGCCAGCAGTGAAAGTTCCTACGAGCAGTACTTC	CASSESSYEQYF
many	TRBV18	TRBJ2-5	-	TGTGCCAGCTCACCCCGACGGGCCCAAGAGACCCAGTACTTC	CASSPRRAQETQYF
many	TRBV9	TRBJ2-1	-	TGTGCCAGCGCCCGGGACAATTCTTACAATGAGCAGTTCTTC	CASARDNSYNEQFF
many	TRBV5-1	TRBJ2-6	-	TGCGCCAGCAGCTCCTATCATATAGGGGGCTCTGGGGCCAACGTCCTGACTTTC	CASSSYHIGGSGANVLTF
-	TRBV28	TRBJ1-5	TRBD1	TGTGCCAGCAGTCTCCCCTTCTATGGGACAGGGGGGGTTCAGCCCCAGCATTTT	CASSLPFYGTGGVQPQHF
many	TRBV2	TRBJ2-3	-	TGTGCCAGCGGTGGGGGGACTAGCACAGATACGCAGTATTTT	CASGGGTSTDTQYF
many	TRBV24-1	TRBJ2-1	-	TGTGCCACTTCCCACGGGGGATCATACAATGAGCAGTTCTTC	CATSHGGSYNEQFF
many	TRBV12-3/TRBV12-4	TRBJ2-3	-	TGTGCCAGCAGTTTAAACGTGAGGGCAGATACGCAGTATTTT	CASSLNVRADTQYF
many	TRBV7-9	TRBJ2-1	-	TGTGCCAGCAGTTCCAGGGTGATCGAATCCTACAATGAGCAGTTCTTC	CASSSRVIESYNEQFF
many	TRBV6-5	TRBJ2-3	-	TGTGCCAGCAGTTACTCGCCGGGGGCCCTCACAGATACGCAGTATTTT	CASSYSPGALTDTQYF
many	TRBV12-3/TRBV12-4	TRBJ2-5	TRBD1	TGTGCCAGCAGTACAGGACAGGGAGTAGAGACCCAGTACTTC	CASSTGQGVETQYF
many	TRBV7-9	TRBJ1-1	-	TGTGCCAGCAGCTCCCATCCTGACCGGAACACTGAAGCTTTCTTT	CASSSHPDRNTEAFF
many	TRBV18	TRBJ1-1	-	TGTGCCAGCTCACCATTTCAGGCCGAGACTGAAGCTTTCTTT	CASSPFQAETEAFF
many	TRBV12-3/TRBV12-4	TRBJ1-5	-	TGTGCCAGCAGTTACATGAAACAGCCCCAGCATTTT	CASSYMKQPQHF
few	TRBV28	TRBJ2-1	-	TGTGCCACCCAAAACTGGGGCAATGAGCAGTTCTTC	CATQNWGNEQFF
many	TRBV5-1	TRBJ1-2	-	TGCGCCAGCAGCTTGACCCGGGACAATTATGGCTACACCTTC	CASSLTRDNYGYTF
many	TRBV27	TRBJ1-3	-	TGTGCCAGCAGAGAGACCCGGGGTTCTGGAAACACCATATATTTT	CASRETRGSGNTIYF
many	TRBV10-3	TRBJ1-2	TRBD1	TGTGCCATCACTGCGGACAGGACCTATGGTGGCTACACCTTC	CAITADRTYGGYTF
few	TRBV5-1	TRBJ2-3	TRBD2	TGCGCCAGCAGCTTGGGTCGGGGGGGCCTCGTCACAGATACGCAGTATTTT	CASSLGRGGLVTDTQYF
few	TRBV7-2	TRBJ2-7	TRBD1	TGTGCCAGCAGCTCAGGGGGCGTCGGATACTTC	CASSSGGVGYF
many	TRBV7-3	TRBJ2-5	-	TGTGCCAGCAGCTTGGGGAGGGGGGAGACCCAGTACTTC	CASSLGRGETQYF
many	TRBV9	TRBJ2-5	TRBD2	TGTGCCAGCAGCCGAGGGGCTAGCGGGTTAGAGACCCAGTACTTC	CASSRGASGLETQYF
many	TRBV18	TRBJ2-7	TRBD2	TGTGCCAGCTCACCCCGAATAGCGGGGGTCTACGAGCAGTACTTC	CASSPRIAGVYEQYF
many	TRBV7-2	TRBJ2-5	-	TGTGCCTGTATCAAGGGGAGCGGGCCCCAAGAGACCCAGTACTTC	CACIKGSGPQETQYF
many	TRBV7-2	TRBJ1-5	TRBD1	TGTGCCAGCAGCGCCCGGGACAGATTTCAGCCCCAGCATTTT	CASSARDRFQPQHF
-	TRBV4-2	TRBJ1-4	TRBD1	TGTGCCAGCAGCCAAGATCCCAGCGGGACAGCTAATGAAAAACTGTTTTTT	CASSQDPSGTANEKLFF
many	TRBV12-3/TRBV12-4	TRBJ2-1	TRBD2	TGTGCCAGCACCGTTGGAGGGACTAGCGGGGGAGGCGAGCAGTTCTTC	CASTVGGTSGGGEQFF
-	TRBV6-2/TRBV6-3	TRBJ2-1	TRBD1	TGTGCCAGCAGTAGACAGGGTATCTACAATGAGCAGTTCTTC	CASSRQGIYNEQFF
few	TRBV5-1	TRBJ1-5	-	TGCGCCAGCAGCTTGGTGGGGACGGATCAGCCCCAGCATTTT	CASSLVGTDQPQHF
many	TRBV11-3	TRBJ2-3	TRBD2	TGTGCCAGCAGCCCGGGACTAGCGGGGGTGGCAGATACGCAGTATTTT	CASSPGLAGVADTQYF